A single sample is the source of the 10 T cell receptor beta chains below, sequenced in a study of cytomegalovirus exposure and HLA in healthy donors. Repertoires were generated with immunoSEQ multiplex PCR, while TCRdb's copy carries only in-frame clones and drops some. The top ten clones hold about 5.3% of a sample with some 110,000 clones, more than 70% of them seen once. The sample comprised PBMCs. These receptors all come from a man in his late teens or twenties in good health and CMV-seronegative.

This chain uses TRBV20-1 with TRBJ2-7; D ambiguous. CDR1 and CDR2 (germline): DFQATT, SNEGSKA (reference sequence). Trimming cost V 7 bases and J 3 bases, with 7 bases left between them. This CDR3 is 10 amino acids long. The CDR3 reads CSVADYEQYF. CDR3 nucleotide sequence: TGCAGTGTTGCAGACTACGAGCAGTACTTC.

The chain has TRBV25-1 and TRBJ2-2; TRBD2 aligns across 7 bases. CDR1 is MGHDK and CDR2 is SYGVNS in the germline V gene. This CDR3 has 14 amino acids. J was trimmed by 5 bases and V by 3 bases; bases with no gene match: 3. CDR3 amino acids: CASSDLLATGELFF. The CDR3 coding sequence is TGTGCCAGCAGTGACCTACTAGCGACCGGGGAGCTGTTTTTT. Supplemented by reference TRBV25-1 and TRBJ2-2, the full variable domain reads EADIYQTPRYLVIGTGKKITLECSQTMGHDKMYWYQQDPGMELHLIHYSYGVNSTEKGDLSSESTVSRIRTEHFPLTLESARPSHTSQYLCASSDLLATGELFFGEGSRLTVL.

This clone was detected only a few times. V usage is TRBV19 and J usage is TRBJ2-2, with D tentatively TRBD2 (6 bases). From germline, CDR1 is LNHDA and CDR2 SQIVND (reference sequence). V was pared by 10 bases and J by 9 bases, with 12 bases between. The CDR3 is 11 amino acids. CDR3 in amino acids: CATRRDWELFF. Here the CDR3 DNA reads TGTGCCACCAGAAGGGACTGGGAGCTGTTTTTT.

The chain has TRBV6-1 and TRBJ1-6; the match to TRBD1 covers 7 bases. This CDR3 comprises 14 residues. J lost 7 bases, V lost 7 bases, and 7 bases had no gene match. Germline loops: CDR1 MNHNS, CDR2 SASEGT. The CDR3 is CASNPTGQNSPLHF. The CDR3 nucleotides are TGTGCCAGCAACCCGACAGGGCAGAATTCACCCCTCCACTTT.

V and J are TRBV29-1 and TRBJ2-5; TRBD2 matches at 7 bases. Trimming removed 4 bases from V and 1 base from J; junction bases left unmatched: 6. This CDR3 comprises 14 residues. The V gene's germline CDR1 is SQVTM and CDR2 ANQGSEA. The CDR3 coding sequence is TGCAGCGTTGGGTTCGGGGGGACCCAAGAGACCCAGTACTTC. Encoded protein: CSVGFGGTQETQYF.

The CDR3 loop is CASSTGWGGDTEAFF. The CDR3 DNA reads as TGTGCCAGCAGTACCGGGTGGGGGGGGGACACTGAAGCTTTCTTT. This chain connects TRBV27 to TRBJ1-1; D perhaps matches TRBD1 (5 bases). CDR1 is MNHEY and CDR2 is SMNVEV in the germline V gene (reference sequence). V shed 5 bases and J shed 3 bases, with 16 bases lying between them. CDR3 length equals 15 residues.

This chain joins TRBV7-6 and TRBJ2-5; D may be TRBD1 (6 bases). V was trimmed by 5 bases and J by 5 bases, leaving 15 bases between them. There are 14 residues in the CDR3. The germline V gene encodes CDR1 SGHVS and CDR2 FNYEAQ. CDR3 in DNA: TGTGCCAGCAGCGCGCAACAGGGTTCTGAGACCCAGTACTTC. Translating it yields CASSAQQGSETQYF.

This clone was detected only a few times. This chain uses TRBV2 with TRBJ1-2, with 9 bases fitting TRBD1. Germline trimming cut 5 bases from V and 4 bases from J; bases unmatched to any gene: 8. The V gene's germline CDR1 is SNHLY and CDR2 FYNNEI. The CDR3 extends over 15 amino acids. CDR3 coding DNA: TGTGCCAGCAGTAGCCCGACAGGGGGGACCTATGGCTACACCTTC. Amino acid sequence: CASSSPTGGTYGYTF.

This clone occurred a few times. The chain is built from TRBV9 and TRBJ2-1; D is possibly TRBD1 (6 bases). The CDR3 consists of 16 residues. Trimming stripped 2 bases from V and 4 bases from J, with 16 bases between. Per the germline V gene, CDR1 is SGDLS and CDR2 is YYNGEE. CDR3 nucleotide sequence: TGTGCCAGCAGCGTCGGCGTACAGGGCGGATACAATGAGCAGTTCTTC. This translates into CASSVGVQGGYNEQFF.

The rearrangement joins TRBV27 to TRBJ2-5, with TRBD2 matching 10 bases. With V trimmed by 3 bases and J by 0 bases, 1 base remained unmatched. CDR1 and CDR2 (germline): MNHEY, SMNVEV (reference sequence). The CDR3 length is 15 residues. The CDR3 loop reads CASSLLAGDQETQYF. For the CDR3, the DNA is TGTGCCAGCAGTTTGCTAGCGGGGGACCAAGAGACCCAGTACTTC.